These 17 T cell receptor beta chains came from one sample sequenced in a study of blood T cell repertoires in COVID-19. The repertoire was sequenced with immunoSEQ multiplex PCR; TCRdb's copy has only in-frame clones and lacks some. Of 200,000 to 250,000 clones in the sample, about 78% are singletons; the top ten hold about 7%. Sequenced sample: peripheral blood. Receptors were obtained from a woman aged 70-85 years with acute or convalescent COVID-19.

This clone has more than one count but fewer than ten. This rearrangement joins TRBV30 to TRBJ2-2, with D tentatively TRBD2 (5 bases). This CDR3 is built from 13 residues. V dropped 0 bases and J dropped 5 bases, with 7 bases sitting between them. CDR1 and CDR2 (germline): GTSNPN, SVGIG (reference sequence). This chain's CDR3 is CAWSVRGTGELFF. The CDR3 DNA is TGTGCCTGGAGTGTACGGGGAACCGGGGAGCTGTTTTTT.

The chain carries TRBV9 and TRBJ2-1, with 9 positions matching TRBD2. CDR1 and CDR2 (germline): SGDLS, YYNGEE. V shed 2 bases, J shed 0 bases, and the junction held 9 bases outside the gene matches. This CDR3 is 18 amino acids long. The DNA for the CDR3 is TGTGCCAGCAGCGTGCAGCGGGGGGTCTCGAGCTCCTACAATGAGCAGTTCTTC. Residues: CASSVQRGVSSSYNEQFF. The full variable domain, completed using reference TRBV9 and TRBJ2-1, is DSGVTQTPKHLITATGQRVTLRCSPRSGDLSVYWYQQSLDQGLQFLIQYYNGEERAKGNILERFSAQQFPDLHSELNLSSLELGDSALYFCASSVQRGVSSSYNEQFFGPGTRLTVL.

The chain joins TRBV4-3 to TRBJ2-5, with TRBD2 matching 10 bases. Germline values: CDR1 LGHNA, CDR2 YSLEER. This CDR3 has 19 amino acids. V shed 0 bases, J shed 3 bases, and the junction held 13 bases outside the gene matches. The CDR3 nucleotides read TGCGCCAGCAGCCAAGAATCGGGGAAGGTAGCGGGGGGAAAAGAGACCCAGTACTTC. This gives the protein CASSQESGKVAGGKETQYF.

This clone was observed a few times. V and J are TRBV11-3 and TRBJ2-7; the D gene is possibly TRBD1 (5 bases). CDR1 is SGHNT, CDR2 YENEEA, per germline. The germline V and J ends were trimmed by 5 bases and 8 bases, with 13 bases remaining between them. The length of the CDR3 is 12 residues. The CDR3 here is CASSPSTDQQYF. The CDR3 DNA is TGTGCCAGCAGCCCGTCGACAGACCAGCAGTACTTC.

The genes are TRBV4-1 and TRBJ1-5; D is perhaps TRBD1 (6 bases). The germline V and J ends were trimmed by 0 bases and 4 bases, with 25 bases remaining between them. CDR3 length: 20 amino acids. Germline values: CDR1 MGHRA, CDR2 YSYEKL. As DNA, the CDR3 is TGCGCCAGCAGCCAAGATATTGTGTCCCTGGACAGCCGAACTAATCAGCCCCAGCATTTT. Protein product: CASSQDIVSLDSRTNQPQHF.

The V and J genes are TRBV24-1 and TRBJ2-5, with D maybe TRBD1 (6 bases). The germline CDR1 and CDR2 sequences are KGHDR and SFDVKD. The CDR3 contains 15 residues. V lost 2 bases and J 1 base, leaving 10 bases between the germline ends. CDR3 region: CATSDSGTLQETQYF. The CDR3 DNA follows: TGTGCCACCAGTGATTCCGGGACACTCCAAGAGACCCAGTACTTC.

The chain employs TRBV5-1 and TRBJ2-3; no firm D call. V was cut by 1 base and J by 2 bases, with 11 bases left in between. The CDR3 spans 15 residues. Germline V gene lookup returns CDR1 SGHRS and CDR2 YFSETQ. The CDR3 loop reads CASSLSTEATDTQYF. CDR3 sequence (DNA): TGCGCCAGCAGCTTGTCGACTGAAGCCACAGATACGCAGTATTTT.

The chain is built from TRBV2 and TRBJ2-2; D is possibly TRBD2 (8 bases). This CDR3 has 18 residues. The V gene's germline CDR1 is SNHLY and CDR2 FYNNEI. V lost 6 bases and J lost 4, with 24 bases in between. CDR3 sequence (DNA): TGTGCCAGCAGAGGGGGCGGGAGCGGGGGCTCTTCCACCGGGGAGCTGTTTTTT. Its translation: CASRGGGSGGSSTGELFF. The whole variable domain, remainder taken from reference TRBV2 and TRBJ2-2, is EPEVTQTPSHQVTQMGQEVILRCVPISNHLYFYWYRQILGQKVEFLVSFYNNEISEKSEIFDDQFSVERPDGSNFTLKIRSTKLEDSAMYFCASRGGGSGGSSTGELFFGEGSRLTVL.

The V gene is TRBV12-5, the J gene TRBJ2-2; TRBD1 aligns across 8 bases. CDR1 and CDR2 (germline): LGHNT, FRNRAP. The CDR3 has 16 residues. V lost 1 base, J lost 7 bases, and 8 bases stayed unmatched. The CDR3 spells CASGLAGQGRIGELFF. The DNA of the CDR3 is TGTGCTAGTGGTTTGGCCGGACAGGGAAGGATCGGGGAGCTGTTTTTT.

This clone appeared a few times. This chain links TRBV7-9 with TRBJ1-1; 8 bases align to TRBD1. Germline loops: CDR1 SEHNR, CDR2 FQNEAQ (reference sequence). After removal of 4 bases from V and 1 base from J, the junction contained 8 bases not matched to a gene. This CDR3 has 16 residues. CDR3 in DNA: TGTGCCAGCAGCTCTACCCCTGGACAGGGGAACACTGAAGCTTTCTTT. Its protein is CASSSTPGQGNTEAFF.

This clone is a singleton in its sample. The rearrangement links TRBV7-6 to TRBJ1-4; D possibly corresponds to TRBD1 (5 bases). This CDR3 has 14 residues. Trimming took off 5 bases at V and 8 bases at J, with 15 bases between the two ends. The germline V gene encodes CDR1 SGHVS and CDR2 FNYEAQ. The CDR3 DNA is TGTGCCAGCAGCCCGCGGGGGAATCGGGAAAAACTGTTTTTT. Its protein product is CASSPRGNREKLFF.

The chain has TRBV10-2 and TRBJ2-3; no definite D call. Deletions cut 3 bases from V and 6 bases from J, with 7 bases between. The germline V gene has CDR1 WSHSY and CDR2 SAAADI. The length of the CDR3 is 12 residues. The CDR3 DNA sequence: TGCGCCAGCAGTGAAAGAGAGGATACGCAGTATTTT. It encodes CASSEREDTQYF.

This chain connects TRBV7-2 to TRBJ2-1; D remains unclear. The germline gives CDR1 SGHTA, CDR2 FQGNSA. CDR3 size: 14 residues. Deletions cut 1 base from V and 4 bases from J, with 8 bases between. The CDR3 protein is CASSLDSLYNEQFF. The CDR3 region has the DNA TGTGCCAGCAGCTTAGATTCCCTATACAATGAGCAGTTCTTC.

This chain uses TRBV4-2 with TRBJ1-3; tentatively, D is TRBD1 (6 bases). The CDR3 loop spans 16 amino acids. Trimming took off 4 bases at V and 0 bases at J, with 13 bases between the two ends. The germline V gene encodes CDR1 LGHNA and CDR2 YNFKEQ. CDR3: CASSRQTGASGNTIYF. Written as DNA, the CDR3 is TGTGCCAGCAGCCGGCAGACAGGAGCCTCTGGAAACACCATATATTTT.

V usage is TRBV5-4 and J usage is TRBJ1-6; D is perhaps TRBD1 (5 bases). With 3 bases removed from V and 8 bases from J, the gap between germline ends came to 15 bases. CDR3 length: 15 residues. Germline values: CDR1 SGHNT, CDR2 YYREEE (reference sequence). The CDR3 nucleotides read TGTGCCAGCAGCTCTGACAGCCTAGGTTATTCACCCCTCCACTTT. Protein sequence: CASSSDSLGYSPLHF. Variable domain in full (rest from reference TRBV5-4 and TRBJ1-6): ETGVTQSPTHLIKTRGQQVTLRCSSQSGHNTVSWYQQALGQGPQFIFQYYREEENGRGNFPPRFSGLQFPNYSSELNVNALELDDSALYLCASSSDSLGYSPLHFGNGTRLTVT.

This clone was detected once. J is TRBJ2-3 and V is TRBV5-8, with 13 bases identical to TRBD2. From germline, CDR1 is SGHTS and CDR2 YDEGEE. Unmatched junction bases numbered 4, after V lost 4 bases and J lost 2 bases. The CDR3 is 16 amino acids. The CDR3 reads CASSDGLAGVTDTQYF. CDR3 bases: TGTGCCAGCAGCGATGGACTAGCGGGGGTCACAGATACGCAGTATTTT.

As for this clone: The junction departs from the called germline gene at one end, perhaps through a read error. The chain employs TRBV3-1 (or the pseudogene TRBV3-2) and TRBJ1-2, with 9 positions matching TRBD1. Germline CDR1 LGHDT, CDR2 YNNKEL (reference sequence). This CDR3 region has 12 residues. CDR3 loop: CASSQGYGTGFF. CDR3 DNA: TGTGCCAGCAGCCAAGGGTACGGGACAGGGTTCTTC.